The sequence of this TCR beta chain was determined in a study of CD4+ T cells in melanoma (dated by TCRdb to the early 2020s). Some background on the complete study: The study investigated neoantigen-specific CD4+ T cells in human melanoma. The full study reports these points: Neoantigen-specific CD4+ T cells were reported to be correlated with the function of CD8+ T cells, macrophages and B cells. Diverse differentiation states were reported to be shown by neoantigen-specific CD4+ T cells in melanoma.

Libraries were constructed by the immunoSEQ multiplex PCR assay. This is the immuneACCESS table as TCRdb keeps it, with only in-frame sequences that have V and J called. A part of the clones is gone; compared with another copy, unresolved V genes explain less than half, and the rest is unexplained. The sample has about 9,900 clones on record, roughly two thirds of them singletons. The leading ten clones occupy approximately 15% of the sample. Details on this clone: Its antigen remains unidentified. No per-base quality is available; no much larger clone lies one base away.

The V end loses 0 bases and the J end loses 8 bases, and a stretch of 23 bases separates them. The CDR3, cysteine through phenylalanine, is 17 amino acids long. The CDR3 DNA has 51 bases and is translated from base 1. CDR1 and CDR2, per the germline V gene, are SGDLS and YYNGEE. Donors were patients with melanoma. The specimen sequenced was cells from a culture (not recorded whether cultured in vitro). The receptor comes from a human donor with melanoma. This receptor chain uses TRBV9 and TRBJ1-2; TRBD1 is possibly the D segment (6 matching bases). The CDR3 corresponds to CASSVGRGPGDNGGYTF. The sequence in DNA is TGTGCCAGCAGCGTAGGAAGGGGACCAGGGGACAACGGAGGCTACACCTTC.